A selection of T cell receptor beta chains follows, all from one sample in a study of CD8+CD57+ T cells in acquired aplastic anemia. One entry per CDR3 protein results from TCRdb running MiXCR on the reads. The sample yields fewer than 80,000 distinct CDR3 sequences, roughly 72% seen once. The sequenced sample was sorted CD4+, CD8+, or CD8+CD57+ T cells (not recorded which) from PBMCs. The receptors come from a human donor with aplastic anemia. Both conserved end residues are part of each CDR3. The D gene is left open where the match is weak. Clone size, where shown, is once, few, many, or a class for clones that have expanded.

D gene	V gene	clone size	J gene	CDR3 protein	CDR3 DNA
NA	TRBV9	NA	TRBJ2-5	CASSTSPGVKETQYF	TGTGCCAGCAGCACAAGCCCCGGGGTTAAAGAGACCCAGTACTTC
NA	TRBV24-1	NA	TRBJ2-1	CATSEYGQYNEQFF	TGTGCCACCAGTGAATATGGACAGTACAATGAGCAGTTCTTC
TRBD1	TRBV19	NA	TRBJ2-3	CASSIGQGSTDTQYF	TGTGCCAGTAGTATCGGACAGGGGAGCACAGATACGCAGTATTTT
TRBD1	TRBV25-1	NA	TRBJ2-7	CASSEWRNPGGTYEQYF	TGTGCCAGCAGTGAATGGAGGAATCCAGGGGGAACCTACGAGCAGTACTTC
TRBD1	TRBV10-1	NA	TRBJ2-5	CASSRDSFQETQYF	TGCGCCAGCAGCCGGGACAGTTTCCAAGAGACCCAGTACTTC
NA	TRBV15	NA	TRBJ1-1	CATSRGSHQDLNTEAFF	TGTGCCACCAGCAGAGGTTCGCACCAGGACCTGAACACTGAAGCTTTCTTT
NA	TRBV7-8	NA	TRBJ2-1	CASSLISGSSYNEQFF	TGTGCCAGCAGCTTAATTTCAGGGAGCTCCTACAATGAGCAGTTCTTC
TRBD2	TRBV10-3	few	TRBJ2-1	CAISEMSLAGVNEQFF	TGTGCCATCAGTGAAATGTCGCTAGCGGGAGTGAATGAGCAGTTCTTC
TRBD2	TRBV19	NA	TRBJ2-7	CASSSRLAGVGEQYF	TGTGCCAGTAGTTCCCGGCTAGCGGGAGTTGGGGAGCAGTACTTC
NA	TRBV24-1	NA	TRBJ1-1	CATSDRSTEAFF	TGTGCCACCAGTGATCGAAGCACTGAAGCTTTCTTT
NA	TRBV5-6	NA	TRBJ2-5	CASSPVAGETQYF	TGTGCCAGCAGCCCCGTAGCCGGAGAGACCCAGTACTTC
NA	TRBV15	NA	TRBJ1-5	CATSRPQENQPQHF	TGTGCCACCAGCAGACCCCAGGAGAATCAGCCCCAGCATTTT
NA	TRBV20-1	NA	TRBJ2-7	CSARDLRGSSYEQYF	TGCAGTGCTAGAGATCTGAGGGGTAGCTCCTACGAGCAGTACTTC
TRBD1	TRBV10-3	few	TRBJ1-1	CAISPSQGAKLREAFF	TGTGCCATCAGCCCTTCACAGGGGGCGAAGTTAAGGGAAGCTTTCTTT
TRBD2	TRBV9	many	TRBJ2-7	CASSSTSGPYEQYF	TGTGCCAGCAGCTCGACTAGCGGGCCCTACGAGCAGTACTTC
NA	TRBV7-8	NA	TRBJ1-6	CASSLEEPGPNSPLHF	TGTGCCAGCAGCTTAGAGGAACCGGGACCCAATTCACCCCTCCACTTT
NA	TRBV7-9	few	TRBJ1-2	CASGENGYTF	TGTGCCAGCGGGGAGAATGGCTACACCTTC
NA	TRBV24-1	NA	TRBJ2-5	CATSDLTEETQYF	TGTGCCACCAGTGATTTGACGGAAGAGACCCAGTACTTC
TRBD1	TRBV29-1	NA	TRBJ1-4	CSVAGGVKEKLFF	TGCAGCGTAGCAGGGGGAGTAAAGGAAAAACTGTTTTTT
NA	TRBV7-6	NA	TRBJ2-7	CASSLANRAYEQYF	TGTGCCAGCAGCTTAGCTAACAGAGCCTACGAGCAGTACTTC
NA	TRBV20-1	NA	TRBJ2-3	CSANSGTDTQYF	TGCAGTGCCAACTCGGGCACAGATACGCAGTATTTT
NA	TRBV7-2	NA	TRBJ1-2	CASSPGVSYGYTF	TGTGCCAGCAGCCCAGGGGTGAGCTATGGCTACACCTTC
NA	TRBV29-1	few	TRBJ2-5	CSVDRGMGITETQYF	TGCAGCGTTGACCGAGGGATGGGAATTACGGAGACCCAGTACTTC
TRBD2	TRBV15	NA	TRBJ2-1	CATSGLAGGHEQFF	TGTGCCACCAGCGGACTAGCGGGAGGGCATGAGCAGTTCTTC